This TCR beta chain was sequenced in a study of blood T cell repertoires in COVID-19. Study overall: The United States, Italy and Spain supplied acute and convalescent COVID-19 samples. Sources were T cells, B-cell-depleted T cells, or PBMCs; the material itself was cDNA or gDNA.

In the source study's methods: The assay estimated nucleated cells by amplifying reference gene primers. Sequenced by immunoSEQ multiplex PCR; TCRdb stores in-frame clones only, minus some. For V, J and clone size, that table is used; D and trimming come from the DNA. The sample records approximately 26,000 clones, around 90% being singletons. Germline lookup yields CDR1 WSHSY and CDR2 SAAADI. V lost 7 bases, J lost 3 bases, and 6 bases lay in between. CDR3 length: 11 amino acids. The material sequenced was peripheral blood. J is TRBJ1-1 and V is TRBV10-2; D is undetermined. This sequence was found in a woman aged 60-75 years with active COVID-19. The CDR3 DNA reads as TGCGCCAGCATAGAAGACACTGAAGCTTTCTTT. Translation: CASIEDTEAFF.